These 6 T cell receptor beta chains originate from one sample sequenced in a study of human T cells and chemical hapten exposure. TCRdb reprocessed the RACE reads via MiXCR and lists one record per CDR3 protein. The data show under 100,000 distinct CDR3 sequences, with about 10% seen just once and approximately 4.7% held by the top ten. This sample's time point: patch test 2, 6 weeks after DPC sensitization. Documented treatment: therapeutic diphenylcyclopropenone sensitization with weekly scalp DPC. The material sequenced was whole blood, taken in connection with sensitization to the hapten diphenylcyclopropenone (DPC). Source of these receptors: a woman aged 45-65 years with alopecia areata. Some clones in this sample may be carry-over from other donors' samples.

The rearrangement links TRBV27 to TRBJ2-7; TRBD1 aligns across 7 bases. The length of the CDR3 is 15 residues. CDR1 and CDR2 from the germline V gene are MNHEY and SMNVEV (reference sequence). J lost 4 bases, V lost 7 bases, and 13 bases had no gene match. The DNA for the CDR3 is TGTGCCAGCAAGTGGAAGACAGGGATAGGGTACGAGCAGTACTTC. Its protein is CASKWKTGIGYEQYF.

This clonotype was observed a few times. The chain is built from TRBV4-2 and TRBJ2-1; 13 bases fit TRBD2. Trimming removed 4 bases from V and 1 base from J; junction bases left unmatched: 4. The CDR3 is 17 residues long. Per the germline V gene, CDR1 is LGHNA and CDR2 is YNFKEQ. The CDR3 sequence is CASSLTTSGRSYNEQFF. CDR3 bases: TGTGCCAGCAGCCTCACGACTAGCGGGAGGTCCTACAATGAGCAGTTCTTC.

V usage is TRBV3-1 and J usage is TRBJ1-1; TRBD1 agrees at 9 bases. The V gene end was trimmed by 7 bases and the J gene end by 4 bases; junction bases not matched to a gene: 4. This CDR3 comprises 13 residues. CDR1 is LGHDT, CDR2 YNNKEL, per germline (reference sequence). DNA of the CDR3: TGTGCCAGCACCAAGACAGGGGGCACTGAAGCTTTCTTT. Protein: CASTKTGGTEAFF.

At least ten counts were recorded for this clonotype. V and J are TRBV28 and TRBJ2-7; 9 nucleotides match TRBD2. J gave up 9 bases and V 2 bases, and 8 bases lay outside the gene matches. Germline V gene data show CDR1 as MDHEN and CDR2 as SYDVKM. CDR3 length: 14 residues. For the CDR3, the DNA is TGTGCCAGCAGTTTAGCTAGCGGGATGAATGGGCAGTACTTC. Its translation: CASSLASGMNGQYF.

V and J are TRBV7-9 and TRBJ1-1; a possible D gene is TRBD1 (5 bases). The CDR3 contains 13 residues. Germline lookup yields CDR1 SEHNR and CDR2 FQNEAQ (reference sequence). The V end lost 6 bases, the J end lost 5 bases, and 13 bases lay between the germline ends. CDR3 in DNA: TGTGCCAGCAGTCCAGGGTCCTTTACTGAAGCTTTCTTT. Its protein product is CASSPGSFTEAFF.

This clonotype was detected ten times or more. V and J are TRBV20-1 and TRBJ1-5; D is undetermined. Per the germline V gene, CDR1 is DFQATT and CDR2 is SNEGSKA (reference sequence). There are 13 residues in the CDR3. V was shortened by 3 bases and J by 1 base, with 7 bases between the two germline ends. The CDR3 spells CSASGQSNQPQHF. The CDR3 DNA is TGCAGTGCTAGTGGGCAGAGCAATCAGCCCCAGCATTTT.